The 18 T cell receptor beta chains listed next were all sequenced from one sample in a study of blood T cell repertoires in COVID-19. Data came from immunoSEQ multiplex PCR; TCRdb stores just in-frame clones and leaves some out. The sample has some 250,000 clones, 84% seen once. The sample was peripheral blood. The receptor source for this set is a man aged 45 to 65 with active or convalescent COVID-19.

The chain recombines TRBV5-1 with TRBJ1-1; no definite D call. Trimming took off 0 bases at V and 6 bases at J, with 9 bases between the two ends. The germline gives CDR1 SGHRS, CDR2 YFSETQ. The CDR3 spans 13 residues. CDR3 region: CASSLDPSAEAFF. The CDR3 region has the DNA TGCGCCAGCAGCTTGGACCCATCGGCTGAAGCTTTCTTT. Full variable domain (missing parts from reference TRBV5-1 and TRBJ1-1): KAGVTQTPRYLIKTRGQQVTLSCSPISGHRSVSWYQQTPGQGLQFLFEYFSETQRNKGNFPGRFSGRQFSNSRSEMNVSTLELGDSALYLCASSLDPSAEAFFGQGTRLTVV.

This chain uses TRBV30 with TRBJ2-7; D is possibly TRBD1 (5 bases). In germline, CDR1 is GTSNPN, CDR2 SVGIG (reference sequence). Trimming took 3 bases from V and 4 from J, leaving 10 bases between them. CDR3 size: 12 residues. In nucleotides, the CDR3 is TGTGCCTGGAGAAGGGGCGGATACGAGCAGTACTTC. It translates to CAWRRGGYEQYF.

This chain links TRBV6-5 with TRBJ2-2, with D possibly TRBD2 on 5 matching bases. The length of the CDR3 is 15 residues. CDR1 and CDR2 from the germline V gene are MNHEY and SVGAGI. Trimming pared 2 bases from V and 3 bases from J, leaving 10 bases between. Here the CDR3 reads CASSYPSGDTGELFF. The CDR3 region has the DNA TGTGCCAGCAGTTACCCAAGCGGAGACACCGGGGAGCTGTTTTTT.

This chain joins TRBV13 and TRBJ2-7; a weak D match, TRBD2 (6 bases). The CDR3 spans 12 residues. From germline, CDR1 is PRHDT and CDR2 FYEKMQ (reference sequence). Trimming pared 5 bases from V and 6 bases from J, leaving 11 bases between. The CDR3 is CASSMTRSEQYF. The CDR3 DNA follows: TGTGCCAGCAGCATGACTAGATCCGAGCAGTACTTC.

This clone was picked up one time. The gene calls are TRBV5-1 and TRBJ2-1; weak D call: TRBD2 (7 bases). The V end was cut by 4 bases, the J end by 7 bases, with 15 bases between. The CDR3 spans 14 residues. Looked up from germline, CDR1 is SGHRS and CDR2 is YFSETQ. Written as DNA, the CDR3 is TGCGCCAGCAGCCCAAAGGGGGGGTGGAATGAGCAGTTCTTC. This gives the protein CASSPKGGWNEQFF.

This clone was observed a handful of times. The chain combines TRBV18 with TRBJ1-1; D gene uncertain. V was cut by 2 bases and J by 1 base, with 8 bases left in between. This CDR3 has 14 amino acids. Germline V gives CDR1 KGHSH, CDR2 LQKENI. The CDR3 coding sequence is TGTGCCAGCTCACCAGAACTCCAGAACACTGAAGCTTTCTTT. This translates into CASSPELQNTEAFF. Variable domain in full (rest from reference TRBV18 and TRBJ1-1): NAGVMQNPRHLVRRRGQEARLRCSPMKGHSHVYWYRQLPEEGLKFMVYLQKENIIDESGMPKERFSAEFPKEGPSILRIQQVVRGDSAAYFCASSPELQNTEAFFGQGTRLTVV.

This chain joins TRBV30 and TRBJ2-2; possibly TRBD1 for D (5 bases). Germline V gene data show CDR1 as GTSNPN and CDR2 as SVGIG (reference sequence). The CDR3 length is 16 residues. The V gene lost 0 bases and the J gene lost 0 bases, with 11 bases spanning the gap. CDR3 coding DNA: TGTGCCTGGAGTGTAACCAGGACATCGAACACCGGGGAGCTGTTTTTT. This codes for CAWSVTRTSNTGELFF.

The rearrangement joins TRBV5-1 to TRBJ1-1, with 11 nucleotides matching TRBD1. Germline CDR1 SGHRS, CDR2 YFSETQ. This CDR3 comprises 15 residues. Germline trimming cut 0 bases from V and 4 bases from J; bases unmatched to any gene: 2. The CDR3 nucleotides read TGCGCCAGCAGCTTGGCCGGGACAGGGGGCACTGAAGCTTTCTTT. As protein: CASSLAGTGGTEAFF.

The gene calls are TRBV7-2 and TRBJ1-1; TRBD1 matches 7 bases. CDR1 SGHTA and CDR2 FQGNSA come from the germline V gene. Trimming removed 7 bases from V and 0 bases from J; junction bases left unmatched: 14. The CDR3 loop spans 17 amino acids. The CDR3 protein is CASNYRQGGSMNTEAFF. The CDR3 DNA reads TGTGCCAGCAACTATAGACAGGGCGGGTCGATGAACACTGAAGCTTTCTTT.

The chain uses TRBV28 and TRBJ2-7; TRBD1 matches at 7 bases. The CDR3 is 15 amino acids. The J segment lost 4 bases and the V segment lost 4 bases, leaving 10 bases of the junction unmatched. The V gene's germline CDR1 is MDHEN and CDR2 SYDVKM. The CDR3 DNA follows: TGTGCCAGCAGTTCCTACGACAGGGATAGTTACGAGCAGTACTTC. Its translation is CASSSYDRDSYEQYF. The full variable domain, with the rest looked up from reference TRBV28 and TRBJ2-7, is DVKVTQSSRYLVKRTGEKVFLECVQDMDHENMFWYRQDPGLGLRLIYFSYDVKMKEKGDIPEGYSVSREKKERFSLILESASTNQTSMYLCASSSYDRDSYEQYFGPGTRLTVT.

This CDR3 reads CSVEGQGAETQYF. CDR3 bases: TGCAGCGTTGAGGGACAGGGGGCCGAGACCCAGTACTTC. The V call is TRBV29-1, the J call TRBJ2-5; 12 bases agree with TRBD1. Germline loops: CDR1 SQVTM, CDR2 ANQGSEA. The CDR3 has 13 amino acids. J was trimmed by 5 bases and V by 3 bases; bases with no gene match: 1.

V is TRBV10-2 and J is TRBJ2-1, with TRBD2 matching over 8 bases. Germline V gene data show CDR1 as WSHSY and CDR2 as SAAADI. The CDR3 runs 16 residues. Trimming cost V 3 bases and J 7 bases; bases outside gene matches: 11. CDR3 region: CASSEASGGARNEQFF. DNA of the CDR3: TGCGCCAGCAGTGAAGCCTCCGGGGGGGCCAGGAATGAGCAGTTCTTC.

This chain joins TRBV6-6 and TRBJ2-2; no clear D gene. The CDR3 has 14 amino acids. With 5 bases removed from V and 6 bases from J, the gap between germline ends came to 13 bases. Germline CDR1 is MNHNY and CDR2 is SVGAGI (reference sequence). The CDR3 sequence is CASSTPQSAGELFF. In nucleotides, the CDR3 is TGTGCCAGCAGTACCCCCCAGAGCGCCGGGGAGCTGTTTTTT.

This chain uses TRBV7-2 with TRBJ2-7, with D possibly TRBD2 on 5 matching bases. The CDR3 runs to 15 residues. V was clipped by 3 bases and J by 0 bases, with 12 bases between them. CDR1 SGHTA and CDR2 FQGNSA come from the germline V gene. The CDR3 loop reads CASSLMPGSSYEQYF. The CDR3 DNA reads TGTGCCAGCAGCTTGATGCCGGGAAGCTCCTACGAGCAGTACTTC. The full variable domain, with the rest looked up from reference TRBV7-2 and TRBJ2-7, is GAGVSQSPSNKVTEKGKDVELRCDPISGHTALYWYRQSLGQGLEFLIYFQGNSAPDKSGLPSDRFSAERTGGSVSTLTIQRTQQEDSAVYLCASSLMPGSSYEQYFGPGTRLTVT.

The chain joins TRBV9 to TRBJ1-1; 7 bases align to TRBD1. Germline lookup yields CDR1 SGDLS and CDR2 YYNGEE. V trimming: 0 bases; J trimming: 0 bases; junction bases outside the gene matches: 8. The CDR3 has 17 residues. CDR3 amino acids: CASSVAEGAGLNTEAFF. CDR3 nucleotide sequence: TGTGCCAGCAGCGTAGCTGAGGGGGCCGGATTGAACACTGAAGCTTTCTTT.

The chain recombines TRBV5-1 with TRBJ2-1; D may be TRBD2 (6 bases). The CDR3 covers 17 residues. The ends were cut back, 0 bases at V and 0 bases at J, with 13 bases in the middle. The V gene's germline CDR1 is SGHRS and CDR2 YFSETQ. CDR3 loop: CASSLDTGVSSYNEQFF. In DNA form, the CDR3 reads TGCGCCAGCAGCTTGGATACGGGGGTAAGCTCCTACAATGAGCAGTTCTTC.

The rearrangement joins TRBV18 to TRBJ2-7, with TRBD2 as a possible D gene (7 bases). The CDR3 is 16 residues long. V lost 2 bases and J 0 bases, leaving 14 bases between the germline ends. Germline loops: CDR1 KGHSH, CDR2 LQKENI. The CDR3 spells CASSPAAGANSYEQYF. CDR3 bases: TGTGCCAGCTCACCAGCCGCGGGGGCCAACTCCTACGAGCAGTACTTC. Supplemented by reference TRBV18 and TRBJ2-7, the full variable domain reads NAGVMQNPRHLVRRRGQEARLRCSPMKGHSHVYWYRQLPEEGLKFMVYLQKENIIDESGMPKERFSAEFPKEGPSILRIQQVVRGDSAAYFCASSPAAGANSYEQYFGPGTRLTVT.

A few counts support this clone. Other DNA variants within this sample encode the same CDR3. The gene calls are TRBV6-5 and TRBJ2-7; 9 bases agree with TRBD1. J was trimmed by 6 bases and V by 0 bases; bases with no gene match: 0. The V gene's germline CDR1 is MNHEY and CDR2 SVGAGI. The CDR3 totals 13 residues. This CDR3 is CASSYSDRGEQYF. CDR3 coding DNA: TGTGCCAGCAGTTACTCGGACAGGGGCGAGCAGTACTTC.